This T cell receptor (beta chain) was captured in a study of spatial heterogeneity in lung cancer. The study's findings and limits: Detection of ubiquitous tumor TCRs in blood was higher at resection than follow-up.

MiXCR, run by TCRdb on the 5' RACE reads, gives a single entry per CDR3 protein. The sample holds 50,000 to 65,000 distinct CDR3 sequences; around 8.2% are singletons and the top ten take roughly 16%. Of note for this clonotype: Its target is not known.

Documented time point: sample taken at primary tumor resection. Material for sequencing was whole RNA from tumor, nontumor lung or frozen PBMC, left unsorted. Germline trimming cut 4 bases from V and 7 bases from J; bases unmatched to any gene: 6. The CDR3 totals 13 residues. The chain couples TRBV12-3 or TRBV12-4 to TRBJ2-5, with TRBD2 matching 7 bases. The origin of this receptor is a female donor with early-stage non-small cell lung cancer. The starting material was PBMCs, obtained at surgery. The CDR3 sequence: CASSSSGLGTQYF. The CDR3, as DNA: TGTGCCAGCAGTTCTAGCGGCCTAGGGACCCAGTACTTC.